These 31 T cell receptor beta chains were all obtained from the same sample, sequenced in a study of T cell clonality in common variable immunodeficiency. Using immunoSEQ multiplex PCR, the repertoire was profiled, and TCRdb retains in-frame clones only, with some absent. Sampling found 25,000 to 35,000 clones, none seen once. The sample was peripheral blood mononuclear cells. Every receptor here comes from a person aged 18 to 70 in good health.

This clone showed up just a few times. The read terminates 3 residues ahead of where the CDR3 ends, so the germline J gene completes it. The V call is TRBV20-1, the J call TRBJ2-7; tentatively, D is TRBD2 (5 bases). The CDR3 covers 12 residues. V lost 2 bases and J lost 5, with 10 bases in between. CDR1 and CDR2 (germline): DFQATT, SNEGSKA (reference sequence). CDR3 bases read: TGCAGTGCTAGACTAGCATCCCACGAG. Translated, it gives CSARLASHE. The complete CDR3 sequence is CSARLASHEQYF.

This clone occurred many times. The sequenced fragment ends 3 residues before the CDR3 boundary, so the rest is inferred from the germline J gene. V is TRBV5-1 and J is TRBJ2-2, with TRBD2 matching 8 bases. The CDR3 runs to 15 residues. Germline V gives CDR1 SGHRS, CDR2 YFSETQ. Trimming took 5 bases from V and 3 from J; bases not matched to a gene: 6. The part of the CDR3 DNA that was read is TGCGCCAGCAGGATGGCGGGAGGCGACACCGGGGAG. Its translation: CASRMAGGDTGE. The whole CDR3 is CASRMAGGDTGELFF.

This clone was seen a handful of times. The read stops 3 residues short of the end of the CDR3; the missing end is completed from the germline J gene. V gene TRBV7-3 combines with J gene TRBJ2-1; TRBD2 matches 10 bases. The CDR3 runs 17 residues. Germline CDR1 SGHTA, CDR2 FQGTGA. Trimming took 5 bases from V and 8 from J; bases not matched to a gene: 15. CDR3 amino acids: CASSPMEPGLARDEQFF. The CDR3 bases that were read are TGTGCCAGCAGCCCGATGGAACCGGGACTAGCGCGAGATGAG.

This clone came up many times. The CDR3 goes on 3 residues after the read ends, and that part is filled in from the germline J gene. This chain connects TRBV7-8 to TRBJ2-2, with D possibly TRBD2 on 6 matching bases. The CDR3 totals 14 residues. The germline V and J ends were trimmed by 1 base and 7 bases, with 10 bases remaining between them. CDR1 and CDR2 (germline): SGHVS, FQNEAQ. CDR3 bases read: TGTGCCAGCAGCTTAGAACTAGCAGGCGGGGAG. Residues: CASSLELAGGE. The CDR3 as a whole reads CASSLELAGGELFF.

This clone was observed at least ten times. From the germline J gene comes the end of the CDR3, since the read stops 3 residues before it. The chain couples TRBV5-5 to TRBJ1-4; 8 nucleotides align to TRBD1. Trimming cost V 4 bases and J 7 bases; bases outside gene matches: 6. The CDR3 spans 14 residues. Germline values: CDR1 SGHKS, CDR2 YYEKEE (reference sequence). This CDR3 reads CASSPTGEVEKLFF. The covered CDR3 bases are TGTGCCAGCAGCCCGACAGGGGAAGTTGAAAAA. Supplemented by reference TRBV5-5 and TRBJ1-4, the full variable domain reads DAGVTQSPTHLIKTRGQQVTLRCSPISGHKSVSWYQQVLGQGPQFIFQYYEKEERGRGNFPDRFSARQFPNYSSELNVNALLLGDSALYLCASSPTGEVEKLFFGSGTQLSVL.

This clone showed up many times. Read data end 3 residues before the CDR3 end; the end is taken from the germline J gene. This sequence joins TRBV20-1 and TRBJ1-2, with TRBD1 identical over 9 bases. There are 16 residues in the CDR3. Per the germline V gene, CDR1 is DFQATT and CDR2 is SNEGSKA (reference sequence). Losses at the gene ends were 0 bases for V and 4 bases for J; bases not matched to a gene: 9. The CDR3 sequence is CSAREPRTGALYGYTF. The covered CDR3 bases are TGCAGTGCTAGAGAACCCCGGACAGGGGCCCTCTATGGC.

This clone was observed many times. The sequence runs out 3 residues before the end of the CDR3; the remainder is reconstructed from the germline J gene. The chain links TRBV14 to TRBJ2-3; D is ambiguous. Trimming took 4 bases from V and 1 from J, leaving 9 bases between them. The CDR3 loop spans 14 amino acids. In germline, CDR1 is SGHDN, CDR2 FVKESK. The CDR3 spells CASSPSTGTDTQYF. The part of the CDR3 DNA that was read is TGTGCCAGCAGCCCCTCCACAGGCACAGATACG.

This clone came up many times. The CDR3 end lies 3 residues beyond the end of the read and is filled in from the germline J gene. This chain links TRBV7-9 with TRBJ1-2; TRBD1 aligns across 7 bases. This CDR3 spans 14 amino acids. Germline lookup yields CDR1 SEHNR and CDR2 FQNEAQ (reference sequence). Here the CDR3 reads CASSLVSRGNGYTF. Incomplete CDR3 DNA: TGTGCCAGCAGCTTAGTGTCCAGGGGGAACGGC.

This clone showed up just a few times. The read halts 3 residues ahead of the CDR3 end, with the missing end drawn from the germline J gene. The gene calls are TRBV30 and TRBJ1-2, with D possibly matching TRBD1 (6 bases). This CDR3 has 14 residues. CDR1 GTSNPN and CDR2 SVGIG come from the germline V gene (reference sequence). The CDR3 spells CAWSFGGGTDTYTF. Partial CDR3 DNA: TGTGCCTGGAGTTTTGGGGGGGGCACAGATACC.

There are many counts of this clone. The read gets to within 3 residues of the CDR3 end, and the germline J gene fills in the rest. V is TRBV5-1 and J is TRBJ2-2; 9 positions agree with TRBD1. V lost 1 base and J lost 4; bases outside the gene matches: 5. Germline V gene sequence: CDR1 SGHRS, CDR2 YFSETQ. The CDR3 is 16 residues long. The sequenced part of the CDR3 DNA is TGCGCCAGCAGCTTGCGACAGGGGGTCGGCACCGGGGAG. It is translated as CASSLRQGVGTGE. The entire CDR3 protein is CASSLRQGVGTGELFF.

In its sample, this clone was seen many times. The CDR3 end is not reached by the read, which stops 3 residues before it; the germline J gene fills it in. The chain links TRBV7-2 to TRBJ1-4, with TRBD1 identical over 9 bases. The length of the CDR3 is 14 residues. CDR1 is SGHTA and CDR2 is FQGNSA in the germline V gene. V lost 3 bases to trimming and J lost 7 bases; unmatched junction nucleotides: 3. The CDR3 region is CASSLGQGFEKLFF. CDR3 DNA (partial): TGTGCCAGCAGCTTGGGACAGGGATTTGAAAAA.

In its sample, this clone was seen many times. CDR3 residues: CASSPWTSGINEQFF. The covered CDR3 bases are TGCGCCAGCAGCCCCTGGACTAGCGGGATCAATGAG. The rearrangement uses TRBV5-1 and TRBJ2-1, with 12 bases matching TRBD2. The CDR3 is cut off 3 residues early in the read; its end comes from the germline J gene. After removal of 4 bases from V and 6 bases from J, the junction contained 5 bases not matched to a gene. This CDR3 is built from 15 residues. Per germline, CDR1 SGHRS and CDR2 YFSETQ.

This clone has a count of ten or more. The CDR3 goes on 3 residues after the read ends, and that part is filled in from the germline J gene. The chain has TRBV14 and TRBJ1-1; 9 bases are shared with TRBD1. The ends lost 0 bases at V and 4 bases at J; junction bases unmatched: 6. Germline values: CDR1 SGHDN, CDR2 FVKESK. This CDR3 region has 16 residues. CDR3 in amino acids: CASSQDYGTGPTEAFF. The DNA read from the CDR3 is TGTGCCAGCAGCCAAGATTATGGGACAGGGCCCACTGAA.

This clone was counted ten times or more. The read halts 3 residues ahead of the CDR3 end, with the missing end drawn from the germline J gene. The rearrangement joins TRBV14 to TRBJ2-1; 8 bases align to TRBD1. This CDR3 spans 15 amino acids. The germline gives CDR1 SGHDN, CDR2 FVKESK. Unmatched junction bases numbered 11, after V lost 8 bases and J lost 5 bases. The CDR3 here is CASSPQGALNNEQFF. The sequenced part of the CDR3 DNA is TGTGCCAGCTCCCCTCAGGGGGCGTTGAACAATGAG.

A few counts support this clone. This may arise from a read error, as a much more abundant clone is one base away. Read coverage stops 3 residues before the CDR3 terminus; the germline J gene supplies the remainder. This sample includes further DNA sequences coding for the same CDR3. The chain combines TRBV7-8 with TRBJ1-2, with 8 bases lining up with TRBD1. This CDR3 spans 15 amino acids. The germline V gene encodes CDR1 SGHVS and CDR2 FQNEAQ. CDR3: CASSSGTGPFYGYTF. The DNA read from the CDR3 is TGCGCCAGCAGCTCTGGGACAGGCCCTTTTTATGGC.

Ten or more counts support this clone. From the germline J gene comes the end of the CDR3, since the read stops 3 residues before it. The gene calls are TRBV5-1 and TRBJ1-2; D call uncertain. Between the trimmed V and J ends, which lost 4 bases and 1 base, there was a span of 14 bases. The germline V gene encodes CDR1 SGHRS and CDR2 YFSETQ. This CDR3 contains 15 residues. Partial CDR3 DNA: TGCGCCAGCAGCGAAACTACTCGGAGTAACTATGGC. Protein sequence: CASSETTRSNYG. The complete CDR3 protein is CASSETTRSNYGYTF.

This clone was found many times. The read ends 3 residues shy of where the CDR3 ends; the end is completed using the germline J gene. The genes are TRBV19 and TRBJ1-5, with D possibly TRBD1 on 6 matching bases. The CDR3 sequence is 16 residues long. The ends were cut back, 8 bases at V and 4 bases at J, with 21 bases in the middle. Germline V CDR1 and CDR2: LNHDA, SQIVND (reference sequence). Partial CDR3 DNA: TGTGCCAGTGGGTCCCCTACCTGGGACACAAATCAGCCC. Its translation is CASGSPTWDTNQP. The entire CDR3 protein reads CASGSPTWDTNQPQHF.

As for this clone: The read comes to an end 3 residues before the CDR3 does, leaving the germline J gene to fill in the end. The genes are TRBV6-1 and TRBJ1-2; TRBD1 matches 8 bases. The CDR3 loop spans 16 amino acids. From germline, CDR1 is MNHNS and CDR2 SASEGT. With 1 base clipped from V and 4 bases from J, the junction kept 8 bases outside the gene matches. The covered CDR3 bases are TGTGCCAGCAGTGAAGGGGGGTTGGGACAGGCCTATGGC. Translating gives CASSEGGLGQAYG. The full-length CDR3 reads as CASSEGGLGQAYGYTF.

This clone was recorded a few times. The CDR3 end falls 3 residues outside the read, so it is completed with the germline J gene. This chain links TRBV5-1 with TRBJ2-1; the D gene is possibly TRBD2 (5 bases). Germline V gene sequence: CDR1 SGHRS, CDR2 YFSETQ. The CDR3 covers 16 residues. Trimming removed 0 bases at V and 6 bases at J, with 16 bases between. The CDR3: CASSLGELVMFNEQFF. CDR3 bases read: TGCGCCAGCAGCTTGGGCGAACTAGTGATGTTCAATGAG.

Comment on this clone: The CDR3 extends 3 residues past the end of the read, so its final part is completed from the germline J gene. The genes are TRBV5-6 and TRBJ1-2; the D gene is possibly TRBD1 (6 bases). The CDR3 runs to 15 residues. Germline CDR1 SGHDT, CDR2 YYEEEE. Trimming took 4 bases from V and 2 from J, leaving 15 bases between them. The DNA read from the CDR3 is TGTGCCAGCAGCGTTGATGCCGGGACAAACTATGGC. It encodes CASSVDAGTNYG. The entire CDR3 reads CASSVDAGTNYGYTF.

This clone has a count of ten or more. Read sequence stops 3 residues before the CDR3 end, and the germline J gene provides the missing end. This chain connects TRBV29-1 to TRBJ1-1; the D gene is possibly TRBD1 (5 bases). The CDR3 has 13 residues. V dropped 8 bases and J dropped 2 bases, with 15 bases sitting between them. Germline assignment: CDR1 SQVTM and CDR2 ANQGSEA. CDR3 region: CSTHEDSNTEAFF. The CDR3 bases that were read are TGCAGCACACATGAAGACAGTAACACTGAA.

This clone has just a few counts. The read finishes 3 residues shy of the CDR3 end, and the germline J gene is used to complete it. This chain links TRBV20-1 with TRBJ2-7; TRBD2 matches 10 bases. The CDR3 consists of 17 residues. The ends lost 1 base at V and 3 bases at J; junction bases unmatched: 12. Germline V gene sequence: CDR1 DFQATT, CDR2 SNEGSKA (reference sequence). The DNA read from the CDR3 is TGCAGTGCTAGAGTTCTTGGGGGGCTAGCGGGGGTCTACGAG. This encodes CSARVLGGLAGVYE. The full CDR3 is CSARVLGGLAGVYEQYF.

Many counts were recorded for this clone. Coverage ceases 3 residues before the CDR3 finishes, and the germline J gene fills in the end. The rearrangement uses TRBV6-4 and TRBJ2-3; possibly TRBD2 for D (5 bases). With 8 bases removed from V and 2 bases from J, the gap between germline ends came to 11 bases. Germline-derived CDR1 and CDR2 are MRHNA and SNTAGT. This CDR3 has 13 amino acids. CDR3 residues: CASSSGDTDTQYF. Partial CDR3 DNA: TGTGCCAGCTCGAGCGGAGACACAGATACG.

This clone was found many times. The CDR3 extends 3 residues past the end of the read, so its final part is completed from the germline J gene. The chain combines TRBV7-9 with TRBJ1-1; D is possibly TRBD1 (5 bases). In germline, CDR1 is SEHNR, CDR2 FQNEAQ (reference sequence). Trimming left V 11 bases short and J 3 bases short, with 19 bases between. The CDR3 loop spans 14 amino acids. This CDR3 reads CAVPLPGEYTEAFF. CDR3 DNA, as far as it was read: TGTGCCGTTCCTTTGCCGGGGGAGTACACTGAA. Full variable domain (remainder filled in from reference TRBV7-9 and TRBJ1-1): DTGVSQNPRHKITKRGQNVTFRCDPISEHNRLYWYRQTLGQGPEFLTYFQNEAQLEKSRLLSDRFSAERPKGSFSTLEIQRTEQGDSAMYLCAVPLPGEYTEAFFGQGTRLTVV.

Ten or more counts support this clone. Sequencing ends 3 residues short of the CDR3 end; the germline J gene provides the rest. This chain links TRBV19 with TRBJ2-5; 7 bases line up with TRBD1. The junction had 6 bases not matched to a gene; V was cut back by 5 bases and J by 3 bases. Germline CDR1 is LNHDA and CDR2 is SQIVND (reference sequence). The CDR3 is made up of 14 amino acids. CDR3 residues: CASSDRQGKETQYF. The CDR3 DNA, read in part, is TGTGCCAGTAGTGATCGACAGGGTAAAGAGACC.

Remarks on this clone: Read data end 3 residues before the CDR3 end; the end is taken from the germline J gene. The chain recombines TRBV19 with TRBJ1-2; perhaps TRBD1 as D (5 bases). The CDR3 is 13 residues long. V lost 6 bases and J lost 5, with 13 bases in between. The V gene's germline CDR1 is LNHDA and CDR2 SQIVND (reference sequence). CDR3 sequence: CASSSGARYGYTF. The sequenced part of the CDR3 DNA is TGTGCCAGTAGCTCTGGGGCGCGTTATGGC.

Many counts were recorded for this clone. From the germline J gene comes the end of the CDR3, since the read stops 3 residues before it. This rearrangement joins TRBV5-1 to TRBJ1-2; a possible D gene is TRBD1 (6 bases). This CDR3 region has 12 residues. Germline CDR1 and CDR2: SGHRS and YFSETQ. Trimming shortened V by 3 bases and J by 7 bases, and 10 bases separated the two germline ends. CDR3 DNA, as far as it was read: TGCGCCAGCAGCTCCGGGACATCTGGC. It translates to CASSSGTSG. The whole CDR3 is CASSSGTSGYTF. Filled out from reference TRBV5-1 and TRBJ1-2, the complete variable domain reads KAGVTQTPRYLIKTRGQQVTLSCSPISGHRSVSWYQQTPGQGLQFLFEYFSETQRNKGNFPGRFSGRQFSNSRSEMNVSTLELGDSALYLCASSSGTSGYTFGSGTRLTVV.

This clone was seen a few times. The CDR3 extends 3 residues past the end of the read, so its final part is completed from the germline J gene. The chain carries TRBV7-9 and TRBJ2-2, with TRBD1 matching 7 bases. The CDR3 is made up of 14 amino acids. CDR1 is SEHNR, CDR2 FQNEAQ, per germline (reference sequence). CDR3 sequence: CASSAGTVREKLFF. CDR3 DNA, as far as it was read: TGTGCCAGCAGCGCCGGGACAGTGAGGGAAAAG.

The table lists this clone with many counts. CDR3 sequence: CASSPPTSGLSYNEQFF. CDR3 DNA, as far as it was read: TGTGCCAGCTCACCCCCTACTAGCGGGCTCTCCTACAATGAG. The chain has TRBV18 and TRBJ2-1; 9 bases line up with TRBD2. The CDR3 end is not reached by the read, which stops 3 residues before it; the germline J gene fills it in. This CDR3 has 17 residues. Germline CDR1 is KGHSH and CDR2 is LQKENI. Trimming at V came to 3 bases and at J to 0 bases, leaving 6 bases not matched to a gene.

In its sample, this clone was seen many times. Read data end 3 residues before the CDR3 end; the end is taken from the germline J gene. V is TRBV12-3 or TRBV12-4 and J is TRBJ2-3; 8 nucleotides match TRBD2. V shed 4 bases, J shed 7 bases, and the junction held 7 bases outside the gene matches. CDR3 length equals 14 residues. CDR3 sequence: CASSSGTRVNTQYF. The part of the CDR3 DNA that was read is TGTGCCAGCAGTTCCGGGACTAGAGTGAATACG.

This clone came up many times. The missing CDR3 end, 3 residues past where the read stops, is filled in from the germline J gene. This chain uses TRBV18 with TRBJ2-1; 8 bases align to TRBD1. Germline lookup yields CDR1 KGHSH and CDR2 LQKENI. Trimming took 5 bases from V and 1 from J; bases not matched to a gene: 4. The CDR3 length is 15 residues. CDR3 amino acids: CASSARQGSYNEQFF. Partial CDR3 DNA: TGTGCCAGCTCAGCGCGACAGGGGTCCTACAATGAG.